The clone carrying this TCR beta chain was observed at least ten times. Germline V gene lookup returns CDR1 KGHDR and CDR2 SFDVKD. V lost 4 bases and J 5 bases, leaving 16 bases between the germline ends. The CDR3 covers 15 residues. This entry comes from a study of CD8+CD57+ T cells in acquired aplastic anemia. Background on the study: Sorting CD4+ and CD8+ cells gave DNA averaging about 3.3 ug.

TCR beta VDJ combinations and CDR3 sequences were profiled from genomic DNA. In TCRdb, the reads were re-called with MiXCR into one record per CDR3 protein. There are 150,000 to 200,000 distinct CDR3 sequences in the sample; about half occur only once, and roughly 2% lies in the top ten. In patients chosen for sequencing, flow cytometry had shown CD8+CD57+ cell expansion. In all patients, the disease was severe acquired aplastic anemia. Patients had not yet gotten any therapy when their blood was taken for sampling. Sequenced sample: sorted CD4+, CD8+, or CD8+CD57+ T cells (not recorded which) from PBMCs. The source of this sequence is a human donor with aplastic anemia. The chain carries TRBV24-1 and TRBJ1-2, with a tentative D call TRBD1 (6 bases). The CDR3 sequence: CATSDRKQGTYGYTF. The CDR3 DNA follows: TGTGCCACCAGTGACCGTAAACAGGGAACATATGGCTACACCTTC.